The 7 T cell receptor beta chains given below trace back to one sample, sequenced in a study of PD-1 blockade in classical Hodgkin lymphoma. TCRdb's copy holds only in-frame clones and misses some; the assay was immunoSEQ multiplex PCR. Among approximately 51,000 clones listed, around 67% were seen once. Each of the patients experienced relapse following autologous stem cell transplantation, and their brentuximab vedotin exposure differed. The source was peripheral blood mononuclear cells (PBMCs), collected before the second cycle of nivolumab. The receptors originated from a human donor with classical Hodgkin lymphoma.

The rearrangement uses TRBV18 and TRBJ2-1; no definite D call. The ends were cut back, 3 bases at V and 2 bases at J, with 11 bases in the middle. CDR3 length: 15 amino acids. Germline V CDR1 and CDR2: KGHSH, LQKENI. CDR3 nucleotide sequence: TGTGCCAGCTCACCTCTATTAGGAGCCTACAATGAGCAGTTCTTC. This encodes CASSPLLGAYNEQFF.

In DNA, the CDR3 is TGTGCCTGTGACTCGGGGAGCTCCTACAATGAGCAGTTCTTC. Translating gives CACDSGSSYNEQFF. V gene TRBV30 combines with J gene TRBJ2-1; weak D call: TRBD2 (5 bases). The V gene's germline CDR1 is GTSNPN and CDR2 SVGIG (reference sequence). V lost 6 bases to trimming and J lost 0 bases, with 12 bases between them. CDR3 size: 14 residues.

The chain combines TRBV6-5 with TRBJ2-7; 11 bases are shared with TRBD1. The CDR3 extends over 14 amino acids. Germline CDR1 MNHEY, CDR2 SVGAGI. V lost 5 bases, J lost 5 bases, and 5 bases stayed unmatched. In DNA, the CDR3 is TGTGCCAGCAGTGACTGGACAGGGGGCAACGAGCAGTACTTC. Translating it yields CASSDWTGGNEQYF.

This clone was seen a single time. The CDR3 is CASRLILGYGYTF. Written as DNA, the CDR3 is TGTGCCAGCAGGCTTATACTGGGGTATGGCTACACCTTC. The chain uses TRBV6-1 and TRBJ1-2, with unresolved D. Germline-derived CDR1 and CDR2 are MNHNS and SASEGT. Trimming removed 6 bases from V and 5 bases from J, with 13 bases in between. This CDR3 spans 13 amino acids.

The chain couples TRBV5-1 to TRBJ1-1; maybe TRBD1 (5 bases). V gave up 6 bases and J gave up 4 bases, with 16 bases separating them. The CDR3 is 14 amino acids. Germline V gene sequence: CDR1 SGHRS, CDR2 YFSETQ. The CDR3 region has the DNA TGCGCCAGCAACTGGGGGTCGGGGGGCACTGAAGCTTTCTTT. This encodes CASNWGSGGTEAFF.

This chain uses TRBV28 with TRBJ2-1; no clear D. This CDR3 is built from 12 residues. V was trimmed by 6 bases and J by 4 bases, leaving 7 bases between them. Germline V gives CDR1 MDHEN, CDR2 SYDVKM. In DNA form, the CDR3 reads TGTGCCAGCAGCCTACTGTACAATGAGCAGTTCTTC. Translating gives CASSLLYNEQFF.

The V gene is TRBV19, the J gene TRBJ1-1; TRBD1 is a possible D gene (5 bases). Between the trimmed V and J ends, which lost 5 bases and 1 base, there was a span of 14 bases. Germline V gene sequence: CDR1 LNHDA, CDR2 SQIVND (reference sequence). This CDR3 has 15 amino acids. The CDR3 DNA reads TGTGCCAGTAGTCCCCTCGGGGGAACGAACACTGAAGCTTTCTTT. Its translation is CASSPLGGTNTEAFF. Using reference TRBV19 and TRBJ1-1 for the parts outside the CDR3, the full variable domain is DGGITQSPKYLFRKEGQNVTLSCEQNLNHDAMYWYRQDPGQGLRLIYYSQIVNDFQKGDIAEGYSVSREKKESFPLTVTSAQKNPTAFYLCASSPLGGTNTEAFFGQGTRLTVV.